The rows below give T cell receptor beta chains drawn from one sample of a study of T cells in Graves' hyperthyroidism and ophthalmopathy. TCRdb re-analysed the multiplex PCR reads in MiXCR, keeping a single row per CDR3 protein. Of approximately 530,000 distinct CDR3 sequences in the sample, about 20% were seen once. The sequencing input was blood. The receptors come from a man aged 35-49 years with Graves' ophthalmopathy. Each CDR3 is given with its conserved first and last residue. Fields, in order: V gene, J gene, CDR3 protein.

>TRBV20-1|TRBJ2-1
CSQTGLAGGSSYNEQFF
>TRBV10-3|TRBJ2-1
CAISDGQSPYGSSYNEQFF
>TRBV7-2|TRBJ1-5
CASSFKGGVAQHF
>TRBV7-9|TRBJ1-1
CASSFEGMNTEAFF
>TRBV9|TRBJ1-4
CASSRTGTAREKLFF
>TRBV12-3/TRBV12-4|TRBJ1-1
CASSPPEGTGLMNTEAFF
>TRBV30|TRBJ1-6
CAWSARMLGENSPLHF
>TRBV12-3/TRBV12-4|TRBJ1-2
CASSLSGRVFGYTF
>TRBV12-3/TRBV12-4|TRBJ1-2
CASTMDRGLHGYTF
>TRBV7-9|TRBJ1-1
CASSSPDRDSEAFF
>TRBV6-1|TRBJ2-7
CASSEQGQSSYEQYF
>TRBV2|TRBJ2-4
CASNRVGENIQYF
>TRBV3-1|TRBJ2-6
CASSQAGANVLTF
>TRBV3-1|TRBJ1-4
CASSQESPGSNEKLFF
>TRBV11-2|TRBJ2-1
CASSTSGGVGREQFF
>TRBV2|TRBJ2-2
CASKPSGTSNTGELFF
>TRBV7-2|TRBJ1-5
CASSLSENQPQHF
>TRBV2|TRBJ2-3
CASSEARGGTQYF
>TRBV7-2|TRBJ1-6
CASSPGVRSPLHF
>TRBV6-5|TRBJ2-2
CASSYRTTNTGELFF
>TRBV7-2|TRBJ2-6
CASSLRGQGTGANVLTF
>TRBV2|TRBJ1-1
CASRTTGGGGAAEAFF
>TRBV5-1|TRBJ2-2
CASSRQTDRSDTGELFF
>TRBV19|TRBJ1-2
CASSINAPGSLNYGYTF
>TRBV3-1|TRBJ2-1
CASSQDWAGEGYEQFF